This paragraph reports one T cell receptor beta chain. The CDR3 totals 14 residues. CDR1 is SGHNT and CDR2 is YYREEE in the germline V gene (reference sequence). The junction had 4 bases not matched to a gene; V was cut back by 4 bases and J by 3 bases. This record belongs to a study of technical replicates of blood from several donors. Using immunoSEQ multiplex PCR, the repertoire was profiled, and TCRdb retains in-frame clones only, with some absent. The sample consists of about 48,000 clones, about 90% of them appearing once. The clonotype comes from a human donor in good health. Some clones in this sample may be carry-over from other donors' samples. The chain employs TRBV5-4 and TRBJ1-3, with 7 bases that match TRBD1. What was sequenced was PBMCs. The CDR3 DNA reads as TGTGCCAGCAGCGGCACAGGGGATGGAAACACCATATATTTT. As protein: CASSGTGDGNTIYF.